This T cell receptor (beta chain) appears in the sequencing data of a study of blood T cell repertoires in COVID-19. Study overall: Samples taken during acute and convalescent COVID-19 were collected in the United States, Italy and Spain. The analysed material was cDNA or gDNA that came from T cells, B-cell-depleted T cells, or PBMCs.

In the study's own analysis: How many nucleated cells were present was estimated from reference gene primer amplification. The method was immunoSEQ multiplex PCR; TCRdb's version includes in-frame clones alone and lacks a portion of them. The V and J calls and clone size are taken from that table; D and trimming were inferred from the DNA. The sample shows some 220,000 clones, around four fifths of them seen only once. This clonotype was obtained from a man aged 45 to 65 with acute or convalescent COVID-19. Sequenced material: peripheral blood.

CDR3 sequence (DNA): TGTGCCAGCAGTGGCCGTACTGGGGGGATCCCTTTAAATCAGCCCCAGCATTTT. This codes for CASSGRTGGIPLNQPQHF. J is TRBJ1-5 and V is TRBV6-1; a possible D gene is TRBD1 (5 bases). CDR1 is MNHNS, CDR2 SASEGT, per germline. This CDR3 comprises 18 residues. V was clipped by 4 bases and J by 4 bases, with 23 bases between them.